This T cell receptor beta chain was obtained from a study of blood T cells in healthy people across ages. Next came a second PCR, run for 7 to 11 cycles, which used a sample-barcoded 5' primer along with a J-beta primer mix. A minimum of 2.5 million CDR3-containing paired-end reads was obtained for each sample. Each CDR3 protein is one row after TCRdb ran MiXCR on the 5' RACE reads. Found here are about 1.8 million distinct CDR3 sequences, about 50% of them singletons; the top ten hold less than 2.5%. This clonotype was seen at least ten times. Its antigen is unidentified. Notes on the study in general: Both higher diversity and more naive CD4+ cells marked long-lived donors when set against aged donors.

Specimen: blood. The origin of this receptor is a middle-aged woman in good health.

The CDR3 sequence: CASSFRGSGANVLTF. The CDR3 DNA follows: TGTGCCAGCAGCTTCCGAGGGTCTGGGGCCAACGTCCTGACTTTC. The chain is built from TRBV28 and TRBJ2-6, with D perhaps matching TRBD2 (5 bases). The CDR3 extends over 15 amino acids. The V and J ends lost 6 bases and 1 base respectively, with 10 bases between them. The germline V gene has CDR1 MDHEN and CDR2 SYDVKM.